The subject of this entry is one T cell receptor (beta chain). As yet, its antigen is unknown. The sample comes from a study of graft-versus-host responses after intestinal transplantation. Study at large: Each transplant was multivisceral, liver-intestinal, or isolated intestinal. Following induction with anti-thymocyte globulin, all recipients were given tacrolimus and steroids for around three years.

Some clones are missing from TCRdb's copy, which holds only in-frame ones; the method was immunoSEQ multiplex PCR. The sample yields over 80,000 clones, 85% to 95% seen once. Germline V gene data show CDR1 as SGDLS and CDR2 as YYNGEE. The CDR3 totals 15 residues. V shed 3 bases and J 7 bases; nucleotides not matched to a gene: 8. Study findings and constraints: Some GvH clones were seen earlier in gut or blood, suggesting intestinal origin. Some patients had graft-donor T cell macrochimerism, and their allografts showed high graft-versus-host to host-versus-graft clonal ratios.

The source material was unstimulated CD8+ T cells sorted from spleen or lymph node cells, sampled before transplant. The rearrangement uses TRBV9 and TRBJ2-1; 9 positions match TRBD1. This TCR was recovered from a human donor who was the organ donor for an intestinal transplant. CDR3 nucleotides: TGTGCCAGCAGCGAGCCGGGACAGGGTTCAAATGAGCAGTTCTTC. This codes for CASSEPGQGSNEQFF.